Shown below are 29 T cell receptor beta chains from a single sample sequenced in a study of human T cells and chemical hapten exposure. TCRdb fed the RACE reads into MiXCR, producing one record per CDR3 protein. The profile covers some 360,000 distinct CDR3 sequences, with roughly 4.6% appearing a single time and just over 2.5% taken by the ten largest. Sample time point: pre-sensitization, week 0. This sample's treatment: therapeutic diphenylcyclopropenone sensitization with weekly scalp DPC. Sequencing was performed on whole blood, taken in connection with sensitization to the hapten diphenylcyclopropenone (DPC). The receptor set was obtained from a woman aged 45-65 years with alopecia areata. Some clones in this sample may be carry-over from other donors' samples.

This clonotype was recorded at least ten times. V gene TRBV7-6 combines with J gene TRBJ2-5; D gene unclear. The CDR3 consists of 15 residues. Trimming stripped 2 bases from V and 2 bases from J, with 12 bases between. Germline loops: CDR1 SGHVS, CDR2 FNYEAQ. The CDR3: CASSLLGGPQETQYF. CDR3 bases: TGTGCCAGCAGCTTACTCGGCGGTCCACAAGAGACCCAGTACTTC.

This clonotype was picked up many times. The chain uses TRBV12-3 or TRBV12-4 and TRBJ2-1; D is unresolved. The CDR3 has 16 residues. V was cut by 8 bases and J by 0 bases, with 17 bases left in between. The CDR3 loop reads CASAEGTYSSYNEQFF. The CDR3, as DNA: TGTGCCAGCGCCGAAGGTACTTATAGCTCCTACAATGAGCAGTTCTTC.

J is TRBJ2-1 and V is TRBV4-1; possible D gene TRBD1, 6 bases. The CDR3 is 13 amino acids. V lost 4 bases and J lost 8, with 12 bases in between. Per germline, CDR1 MGHRA and CDR2 YSYEKL. This CDR3 is CASSLPQGYEQFF. In DNA, the CDR3 is TGCGCCAGCAGCCTCCCACAGGGCTATGAGCAGTTCTTC.

J is TRBJ2-1 and V is TRBV7-2, with 7 bases that match TRBD1. Germline CDR1 is SGHTA and CDR2 is FQGNSA. Trimming cost V 5 bases and J 5 bases; bases outside gene matches: 12. The CDR3 covers 16 residues. CDR3: CASSRRPGTVDNEQFF. Written as DNA, the CDR3 is TGTGCCAGCAGCCGTAGGCCCGGGACAGTCGACAATGAGCAGTTCTTC.

This clonotype was observed many times. The CDR3 DNA reads TGCAGCGTTGGGACAGGGGCTGGGGCCAACGTCCTGACTTTC. Its protein is CSVGTGAGANVLTF. The chain joins TRBV29-1 to TRBJ2-6; 9 bases match TRBD1. CDR3 length: 14 residues. Trimming removed 4 bases from V and 2 bases from J; junction bases left unmatched: 0. Germline assignment: CDR1 SQVTM and CDR2 ANQGSEA.

The genes are TRBV12-3 or TRBV12-4 and TRBJ1-4, with D hard to call. The CDR3 runs 14 residues. V gave up 8 bases and J gave up 4 bases, with 14 bases separating them. The DNA for the CDR3 is TGTGCCAGCCGACTGTGGGGTGGTAATGAAAAACTGTTTTTT. Its protein is CASRLWGGNEKLFF.

In this sample, this clonotype turned up many times. The chain joins TRBV29-1 to TRBJ2-4, with D perhaps assigned TRBD1 or TRBD2 (6 bases each). The CDR3 has 15 residues. The germline CDR1 and CDR2 sequences are SQVTM and ANQGSEA. Trimming stripped 7 bases from V and 1 base from J, with 17 bases between. CDR3 in DNA: TGCAGCGCCGGGGGCGGCCAATCGGCCAAAAACATTCAGTACTTC. It specifies CSAGGGQSAKNIQYF.

There are many counts of this clonotype. The CDR3 DNA sequence: TGCAGCGTTGAAGGTGACAGACAAGAGACCCAGTACTTC. Residues: CSVEGDRQETQYF. The rearrangement uses TRBV29-1 and TRBJ2-5, with a possible D match to TRBD1 (5 bases). The CDR3 is made up of 13 amino acids. The V gene's germline CDR1 is SQVTM and CDR2 ANQGSEA. Between the trimmed V and J ends, which lost 1 base and 2 bases, there was a span of 8 bases.

The rearrangement uses TRBV7-2 and TRBJ1-1, with a possible D match to TRBD1 (6 bases). The germline CDR1 and CDR2 sequences are SGHTA and FQGNSA. Trimming shortened V by 1 base and J by 5 bases, and 17 bases separated the two germline ends. CDR3 length: 16 amino acids. In DNA, the CDR3 is TGTGCCAGCAGCTTAGATGGTCCGGGGGCTGGGACTGAAGCTTTCTTT. Protein product: CASSLDGPGAGTEAFF.

This clonotype showed up many times. The V and J genes are TRBV10-3 and TRBJ2-1, with 8 positions matching TRBD1. The CDR3 extends over 13 amino acids. Germline values: CDR1 ENHRY, CDR2 SYGVKD. V was pared by 10 bases and J by 3 bases, with 5 bases of the junction left unmatched. The CDR3 DNA reads TGTGCCACCTTCGGACAGGGCTACAATGAGCAGTTCTTC. Protein: CATFGQGYNEQFF.

In this sample, this clonotype turned up many times. This chain joins TRBV6-4 and TRBJ1-2; 7 nucleotides match TRBD1. Germline loops: CDR1 MRHNA, CDR2 SNTAGT. J gave up 4 bases and V 3 bases, and 5 bases lay outside the gene matches. This CDR3 contains 14 residues. The CDR3 region has the DNA TGTGCCAGCAGTGAGGCAGGGGGTAGCTATGGCTACACCTTC. Its translation: CASSEAGGSYGYTF.

The sample holds many counts of this clonotype. The chain combines TRBV9 with TRBJ2-2; 7 bases are shared with TRBD2. Germline V gives CDR1 SGDLS, CDR2 YYNGEE. The CDR3 totals 16 residues. J gave up 2 bases and V 4 bases, and 8 bases lay outside the gene matches. The chain's CDR3 is CASSRTGGSNTGELFF. The CDR3 DNA reads as TGTGCCAGCAGCCGGACCGGGGGGTCAAACACCGGGGAGCTGTTTTTT.

This clonotype occurred many times. The V call is TRBV5-4, the J call TRBJ2-5, with D possibly being TRBD1 (5 bases). V lost 4 bases, J lost 1 base, and 5 bases lay in between. In germline, CDR1 is SGHNT, CDR2 YYREEE (reference sequence). This CDR3 contains 12 residues. The CDR3 loop reads CASSQGQETQYF. DNA for the CDR3: TGTGCCAGCAGCCAGGGCCAAGAGACCCAGTACTTC.

The rearrangement links TRBV28 to TRBJ2-7; D remains ambiguous. Trimming left V 2 bases short and J 5 bases short, with 13 bases between. The length of the CDR3 is 14 residues. Germline V gene data show CDR1 as MDHEN and CDR2 as SYDVKM. The CDR3: CASSLGLAKDEQYF. In DNA, the CDR3 is TGTGCCAGCAGTTTAGGCCTTGCGAAGGACGAGCAGTACTTC.

This clonotype has ten or more counts. The chain links TRBV29-1 to TRBJ2-7, with 8 bases matching TRBD1. V trimming: 6 bases; J trimming: 2 bases; junction bases outside the gene matches: 6. Germline loops: CDR1 SQVTM, CDR2 ANQGSEA. This CDR3 has 13 residues. CDR3 sequence: CSVETGDTYEQYF. CDR3 sequence (DNA): TGCAGCGTCGAGACAGGGGACACCTACGAGCAGTACTTC.

This clonotype was found many times. The genes are TRBV14 and TRBJ2-7; no definite D call. Trimming shortened V by 3 bases and J by 0 bases, and 9 bases separated the two germline ends. The CDR3 contains 14 residues. CDR1 and CDR2 from the germline V gene are SGHDN and FVKESK. This CDR3 reads CASSHQTPSYEQYF. As DNA, the CDR3 is TGTGCCAGCAGCCATCAGACACCCTCCTACGAGCAGTACTTC.

This clonotype was picked up many times. CDR3 sequence reads: CASSPTGGEPQHF. CDR3 nucleotide sequence: TGTGCCAGCTCACCGACAGGGGGTGAGCCCCAGCATTTT. The rearrangement joins TRBV18 to TRBJ1-5; 9 positions agree with TRBD1. The CDR3 is 13 residues long. CDR1 KGHSH and CDR2 LQKENI come from the germline V gene. J lost 8 bases, V lost 3 bases, and 2 bases had no gene match.

This clonotype appeared a few times. This rearrangement joins TRBV9 to TRBJ1-2; a weak D match, TRBD1 (5 bases). Germline loops: CDR1 SGDLS, CDR2 YYNGEE. The CDR3 length is 16 residues. Deletions cut 4 bases from V and 8 bases from J, with 24 bases between. The CDR3 loop is CASSPHAGGRREGYTF. The CDR3 DNA reads as TGTGCCAGCAGCCCGCACGCCGGGGGTCGTCGGGAAGGCTACACCTTC.

The chain employs TRBV12-5 and TRBJ1-3; D gene ambiguous. This CDR3 is 15 amino acids long. The germline CDR1 and CDR2 sequences are LGHNT and FRNRAP. V was clipped by 7 bases and J by 0 bases, with 13 bases between them. Written as DNA, the CDR3 is TGTGCTAGTGTCTCCGGGGTCTACTCTGGAAACACCATATATTTT. Protein sequence: CASVSGVYSGNTIYF.

This clonotype has at least ten counts. This sequence joins TRBV20-1 and TRBJ1-1; tentative D call: TRBD1 (5 bases). The CDR3 sequence is 14 residues long. Germline V gene lookup returns CDR1 DFQATT and CDR2 SNEGSKA (reference sequence). With 1 base removed from V and 5 bases from J, the gap between germline ends came to 14 bases. The chain's CDR3 is CSARVQGEGTEAFF. In DNA, the CDR3 is TGCAGTGCTAGAGTACAAGGAGAGGGGACTGAAGCTTTCTTT.

This clonotype has at least ten counts. The chain joins TRBV6-5 to TRBJ1-3; 8 bases map to TRBD1. V lost 6 bases, J lost 0 bases, and 4 bases stayed unmatched. Germline CDR1 MNHEY, CDR2 SVGAGI. This CDR3 spans 15 amino acids. This CDR3 reads CASSRQGFSGNTIYF. The CDR3 DNA is TGTGCCAGCAGCCGACAGGGGTTCTCTGGAAACACCATATATTTT.

This clonotype was detected ten times or more. The chain recombines TRBV7-2 with TRBJ2-4; D ambiguous. Trimming removed 2 bases from V and 1 base from J, with 12 bases in between. The CDR3 extends over 16 amino acids. Germline V gives CDR1 SGHTA, CDR2 FQGNSA. The CDR3 nucleotides read TGTGCCAGCAGCTTACTAGAAGGTTCGGCCAAAAACATTCAGTACTTC. Amino acids: CASSLLEGSAKNIQYF.

V usage is TRBV29-1 and J usage is TRBJ1-5; 10 bases are a match to TRBD1. CDR1 SQVTM and CDR2 ANQGSEA come from the germline V gene. The CDR3 sequence is 15 residues long. The V gene end was trimmed by 5 bases and the J gene end by 0 bases; junction bases not matched to a gene: 4. CDR3 sequence (DNA): TGCAGCGTTTCGGACAGGGGGGATAGCAATCAGCCCCAGCATTTT. Its translation: CSVSDRGDSNQPQHF.

The chain's CDR3 is CASSYQAGGPRIQETQYF. The CDR3 DNA is TGTGCCAGCAGTTACCAGGCGGGGGGCCCCAGAATCCAAGAGACCCAGTACTTC. The chain is built from TRBV6-6 and TRBJ2-5; TRBD2 aligns across 8 bases. The J segment lost 1 base and the V segment lost 2 bases, leaving 12 bases of the junction unmatched. The germline gives CDR1 MNHNY, CDR2 SVGAGI (reference sequence). The CDR3 runs 18 residues.

The CDR3 sequence: CASSQVGDGEGVNQPQHF. CDR3 DNA sequence: TGTGCCAGCAGCCAAGTAGGGGACGGTGAAGGAGTAAATCAGCCCCAGCATTTT. This rearrangement joins TRBV14 to TRBJ1-5; a weak D match, TRBD1 (5 bases). Trimming removed 1 base from V and 4 bases from J, with 20 bases in between. The CDR3 runs 18 residues. The germline V gene encodes CDR1 SGHDN and CDR2 FVKESK.

This clonotype was detected many times. This sequence joins TRBV6-2 or TRBV6-3 and TRBJ2-7; possibly TRBD2 for D (5 bases). The CDR3 consists of 13 residues. Per the germline V gene, CDR1 is MNHEY and CDR2 is SVGEGT. The V and J ends lost 3 bases and 4 bases respectively, with 10 bases between them. The CDR3 sequence: CASSYRGEYEQYF. The CDR3 nucleotides are TGTGCCAGCAGTTATCGGGGAGAATACGAGCAGTACTTC.

This clonotype was seen only a few times. This sequence joins TRBV5-1 and TRBJ2-1, with D possibly TRBD2 on 5 matching bases. Between the trimmed V and J ends, which lost 3 bases and 9 bases, there was a span of 16 bases. In germline, CDR1 is SGHRS, CDR2 YFSETQ. This CDR3 is built from 14 residues. CDR3 DNA: TGCGCCAGCAGCTCGGGGTCGAGCGGCGCTGAGCAGTTCTTC. Protein sequence: CASSSGSSGAEQFF.

The table lists this clonotype with many counts. This chain joins TRBV29-1 and TRBJ2-1; 11 bases are a match to TRBD2. This CDR3 comprises 13 residues. Germline V CDR1 and CDR2: SQVTM, ANQGSEA. V lost 4 bases and J lost 7; bases outside the gene matches: 3. The CDR3 loop is CSVASGRSNEQFF. In nucleotides, the CDR3 is TGCAGCGTTGCTAGCGGGAGGAGTAATGAGCAGTTCTTC.

This clonotype was observed at least ten times. The gene calls are TRBV20-1 and TRBJ2-3; TRBD2 matches at 14 bases. This CDR3 spans 17 amino acids. Germline-derived CDR1 and CDR2 are DFQATT and SNEGSKA (reference sequence). V dropped 5 bases and J dropped 5; count of bases not matched to a gene: 12. The CDR3 nucleotides are TGCAGTGCTCGTCGGGGACTAGCGGGGGAAAGGGGAGATACGCAGTATTTT. Protein sequence: CSARRGLAGERGDTQYF.